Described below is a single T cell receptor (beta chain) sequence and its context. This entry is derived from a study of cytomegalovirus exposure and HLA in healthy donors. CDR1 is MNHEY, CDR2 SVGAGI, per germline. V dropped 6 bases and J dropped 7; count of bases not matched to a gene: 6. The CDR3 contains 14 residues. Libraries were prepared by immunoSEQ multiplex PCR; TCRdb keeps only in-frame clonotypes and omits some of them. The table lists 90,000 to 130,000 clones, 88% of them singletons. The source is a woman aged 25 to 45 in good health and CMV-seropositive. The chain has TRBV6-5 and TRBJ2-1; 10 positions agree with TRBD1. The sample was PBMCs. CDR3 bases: TGTGCCAGCAGCCGACAGGGGGCGCTTAATGAGCAGTTCTTC. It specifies CASSRQGALNEQFF.